This T cell receptor (beta chain) was identified during a study of T-cell reconstitution after alpha-beta-depleted transplantation in children (TCRdb year 2016). For the study in its entirety: Using TCR repertoire profiling, the study followed T-cell immune reconstitution in a quantitative way in children after TCRalphabeta/CD19-depleted allogeneic hematopoietic cell transplantation. General study outcomes and caveats: In some patients, high TCRbeta diversity at day 60 was attributed to recipient T cells and intrathymic progenitors that had survived conditioning. The apparently early alphabetaT-cell count recovery about two months after transplant was reportedly dependent on only several hundred rapidly expanded clones derived from non-depleted graft cells. Over the following months the frequencies of hyperexpanded clones went down, and after one year T-cell counts and TCRbeta diversity were mostly credited to newly produced T cells.

The CDR3 runs 13 amino acids, cysteine and phenylalanine included. Only the CDR3 part of the read is kept: 39 bases, read in frame from the first base. Trimming leaves V shorter by 8 bases and J shorter by 4 bases, with the junction holding 4 bases beyond the gene matches. The CDR1 and CDR2 encoded by the germline V gene are ENHRY and SYGVKD. This sample's treatment or condition label indicates: allogeneic hematopoietic cell transplantation with graft depleted of TCRalphabeta T cells and CD19 B cells. Transplant recipients were children who received TCRalphabeta/CD19-depleted allogeneic hematopoietic cell grafts. Libraries were made using PCR. The run used an Illumina HiSeq 2500. Molecular barcoding was employed in the preparation of TCR libraries, with unique molecular identifiers being used to normalize TCRbeta repertoire quantification. The raw public reads went through TCRdb reprocessing: fastp at Q25, MiXCR clone calling, in-frame beta chains kept. Merged by CDR3 protein, the rows form single entries marked with the most common genes and DNA. The sample has 250,000 to 400,000 distinct CDR3 sequences on record, approximately 20% of them singletons. Of the sample, 11% is held by the ten largest clones.

Concerning this clonotype itself: It has no known antigen specificity. No quality values exist for individual bases; no much larger clone is one base distant.

This specimen was PBMCs, mostly from graft donor cells, taken 180 days after TCRalphabeta/CD19-depleted stem cell transplant. Rearrangement joined TRBV10-3 to TRBJ2-2; 7 bases in the junction line up with TRBD2. The receptor was derived from a male patient younger than 18 who had a stem cell transplant for acute lymphoblastic leukemia, so the T cells may come from the graft donor. The CDR3 has the sequence CAIRGEFTGELFF. The bases are TGTGCCATCCGGGGGGAGTTCACCGGGGAGCTGTTTTTT.